This T cell receptor beta chain comes out of a study of shared clonotypes between healthy human individuals. CD45RO negativity and positive selection for CCR7 defined naive CD8 cells, a population that excluded terminally differentiated effector memory CD45RA+ cells. Authors' methods: Filtering differed because ImmunoSEQ produced junction-only sequences that carried no quality scores. Assay: immunoSEQ multiplex PCR; the TCRdb copy retains only in-frame clones and omits some. The V and J calls and clone size come from that table; D and trimming were worked out from the DNA. The sample records hundreds of thousands of clones, around 90% being singletons. Germline CDR1 and CDR2: SQVTM and ANQGSEA. With 4 bases clipped from V and 8 bases from J, the junction kept 5 bases outside the gene matches. This CDR3 has 14 amino acids.

This sequence originates from a man aged 25-40 years in good health. V gene TRBV29-1 combines with J gene TRBJ2-1; 13 positions match TRBD2. The material sequenced was naive CD8+ T cells sorted from blood. The CDR3 bases are TGCAGCGTTGTGGGACTAGCGGGATCCGATGAGCAGTTCTTC. It encodes CSVVGLAGSDEQFF.